A selection of T cell receptor beta chains follows, all from one sample in a study of blood T cell repertoires in COVID-19. Repertoires were generated with immunoSEQ multiplex PCR, while TCRdb's copy carries only in-frame clones and drops some. Among about 130,000 clones listed, around nine tenths were seen once. Sequenced input: peripheral blood. Source of these receptors: a man in his 70s with active COVID-19. Both conserved end residues are part of each CDR3. The D gene is left open where the match is weak. Rows may omit the clone size; those that give it use once, few, many or a size class.

V: TRBV28
J: TRBJ2-3
length: 17
D: TRBD2
size: once
DNA: TGTGCCAGCAGTTTATGGACTAGCGGGGCTAGCACAGATACGCAGTATTTT
CDR3: CASSLWTSGASTDTQYF

V: TRBV30
J: TRBJ1-2
length: 15
D: NA
size: many
DNA: TGTGCCTGGAACCAGGGCCTACTACCTAACTATGGCTACACCTTC
CDR3: CAWNQGLLPNYGYTF

V: TRBV30
J: TRBJ1-1
length: 15
D: NA
size: NA
DNA: TGTGCCTGGAGTCCACTATCGACAGGGAACACTGAAGCTTTCTTT
CDR3: CAWSPLSTGNTEAFF

V: TRBV3-1/TRBV3-2
J: TRBJ2-6
length: 18
D: TRBD1
size: NA
DNA: TGTGCCAGCAGCGGTCCCGGGACAGGGGGCTCTGGGGCCAACGTCCTGACTTTC
CDR3: CASSGPGTGGSGANVLTF

V: TRBV28
J: TRBJ2-1
length: 13
D: TRBD1
size: NA
DNA: TGTGCCAGCAGTCTTACAGGGGGCTGGGGGCAGTTCTTC
CDR3: CASSLTGGWGQFF

V: TRBV28
J: TRBJ1-4
length: 15
D: NA
size: NA
DNA: TGTGCCAGCAGTTCCCCTCAAGGGAGTGGGGAAAAACTGTTTTTT
CDR3: CASSSPQGSGEKLFF

V: TRBV6-5
J: TRBJ2-2
length: 15
D: TRBD1
size: NA
DNA: TGTGCCAGCAGCCGACAGGGGGTTAGCACCGGGGAGCTGTTTTTT
CDR3: CASSRQGVSTGELFF

V: TRBV7-3
J: TRBJ2-7
length: 16
D: NA
size: few
DNA: TGTGCCAGCAGCTTAACGCAGGCGGGTGGGCGGAACGAGCAGTACTTC
CDR3: CASSLTQAGGRNEQYF

V: TRBV7-9
J: TRBJ2-3
length: 15
D: NA
size: NA
DNA: TGTGCCAGCAGCCCCGACTCTGGGAGCACAGATACGCAGTATTTT
CDR3: CASSPDSGSTDTQYF

V: TRBV5-1
J: TRBJ2-5
length: 16
D: TRBD1
size: NA
DNA: TGCGCCAGCAGCAGCTTAGGGACAGTCGACGGGGAGACCCAGTACTTC
CDR3: CASSSLGTVDGETQYF

V: TRBV2
J: TRBJ2-7
length: 15
D: TRBD1
size: few
DNA: TGTGCCAGCAGTGCGGACAGGGGGCGACACCCCGAGCAGTACTTC
CDR3: CASSADRGRHPEQYF

V: TRBV5-6
J: TRBJ2-2
length: 16
D: TRBD1
size: NA
DNA: TGTGCCAGCAGCTTGGCCGAGGCAGGGGGCACCGGGGAGCTGTTTTTT
CDR3: CASSLAEAGGTGELFF

V: TRBV7-8
J: TRBJ2-7
length: 15
D: TRBD2
size: NA
DNA: TGTGCCAGCAGCCTAAGGACTAGTCCCCTTTACGAGCAGTACTTC
CDR3: CASSLRTSPLYEQYF

V: TRBV7-9
J: TRBJ2-2
length: 15
D: NA
size: NA
DNA: TGTGCCAGCAGCTCCCGGCTAGCAGGAGCCGGGGAGCTGTTTTTT
CDR3: CASSSRLAGAGELFF

V: TRBV27
J: TRBJ1-5
length: 15
D: NA
size: NA
DNA: TGTGCCAGCAGTCTCCTCTCAGGTAGCAATCAGCCCCAGCATTTT
CDR3: CASSLLSGSNQPQHF

V: TRBV5-1
J: TRBJ1-4
length: 15
D: NA
size: NA
DNA: TGCGCCAGCAGCTTGGAAGGGACACCGGTTGAGAAACTGTTTTTT
CDR3: CASSLEGTPVEKLFF

V: TRBV5-6
J: TRBJ2-1
length: 14
D: TRBD2
size: NA
DNA: TGTGCCAGCAGCTTGGGACTAGCGAACAGTGAGCAGTTCTTC
CDR3: CASSLGLANSEQFF

V: TRBV18
J: TRBJ2-1
length: 14
D: TRBD2
size: NA
DNA: TGTGCCAGCTCACTAGCGGGAGGCCACAATGAGCAGTTCTTC
CDR3: CASSLAGGHNEQFF

V: TRBV7-8
J: TRBJ2-1
length: 14
D: TRBD2
size: NA
DNA: TGTGCCAGCAGCTTGGGACTAGCGGGAGATGAGCAGTTCTTC
CDR3: CASSLGLAGDEQFF

V: TRBV7-2
J: TRBJ2-7
length: 11
D: NA
size: NA
DNA: TGTGCCAGCAGCCTGGGGGGAATTGTGAACTTC
CDR3: CASSLGGIVNF

V: TRBV9
J: TRBJ2-3
length: 15
D: NA
size: NA
DNA: TGTGCCAGCAGCGTAGGTCTGACACAGACAGATACGCAGTATTTT
CDR3: CASSVGLTQTDTQYF

V: TRBV27
J: TRBJ2-7
length: 14
D: NA
size: NA
DNA: TGTGCCAGCAGTCCTCTGGCGGGAAGGTACGAGCAGTACTTC
CDR3: CASSPLAGRYEQYF

V: TRBV7-9
J: TRBJ2-5
length: 19
D: TRBD1
size: once
DNA: TGTGCCAGCAGCTCCTGGGCCGGGACAGGGGGCCGGGGCCAAGAGACCCAGTACTTC
CDR3: CASSSWAGTGGRGQETQYF

V: TRBV11-2
J: TRBJ1-2
length: 15
D: NA
size: NA
DNA: TGTGCCAGCAGCTTAGTGACAGGCTCCAACTATGGCTACACCTTC
CDR3: CASSLVTGSNYGYTF

V: TRBV7-2
J: TRBJ1-6
length: 15
D: TRBD1
size: NA
DNA: TGTGCCAGCAGCTTAGGACGACAGGGAAATTCACCCCTCCACTTT
CDR3: CASSLGRQGNSPLHF

V: TRBV2
J: TRBJ2-7
length: 13
D: NA
size: NA
DNA: TGTGCCAGTACTTTTGGGGCCGCCTACGAGCAGTACTTC
CDR3: CASTFGAAYEQYF

V: TRBV9
J: TRBJ1-3
length: 15
D: NA
size: NA
DNA: TGTGCCAGCAGCGTAGCGGACTCCTCTGGAAACACCATATATTTT
CDR3: CASSVADSSGNTIYF

V: TRBV5-5
J: TRBJ2-5
length: 17
D: TRBD2
size: NA
DNA: TGTGCCAGCAGCCTTTTTGGAGGGACTAGCGGGAGAGAGACCCAGTACTTC
CDR3: CASSLFGGTSGRETQYF

V: TRBV18
J: TRBJ2-7
length: 17
D: TRBD2
size: NA
DNA: TGTGCCAGCTCCCCCACCCAACTAGCGGGAGGGCTGGGCGAGCAGTACTTC
CDR3: CASSPTQLAGGLGEQYF

V: TRBV5-1
J: TRBJ2-1
length: 14
D: NA
size: NA
DNA: TGCGCCAGCAGCTTGGGCGGCTCCTACAATGAGCAGTTCTTC
CDR3: CASSLGGSYNEQFF

V: TRBV7-2
J: TRBJ2-2
length: 15
D: TRBD1
size: NA
DNA: TGTGCCAGCAGCGTACAGGGGGCGTTCGCCGGGGAGCTGTTTTTT
CDR3: CASSVQGAFAGELFF

V: TRBV24-1
J: TRBJ2-7
length: 13
D: NA
size: NA
DNA: TGTGCCACCAGTGATCTCGACAACTACGAGCAGTACTTC
CDR3: CATSDLDNYEQYF

V: TRBV5-5
J: TRBJ2-7
length: 13
D: NA
size: NA
DNA: TGTGCCAGCAGCTTGGGCGGTGTCTACGAGCAGTACTTC
CDR3: CASSLGGVYEQYF

V: TRBV7-9
J: TRBJ1-4
length: 17
D: TRBD1
size: NA
DNA: TGTGCCAGCAGCTTAGAAGACAGGGTCGGGACTAATGAAAAACTGTTTTTT
CDR3: CASSLEDRVGTNEKLFF

V: TRBV6-5
J: TRBJ1-5
length: 15
D: TRBD1
size: few
DNA: TGTGCCAGCAGACCGGGACAGGGGCACAATCAGCCCCAGCATTTT
CDR3: CASRPGQGHNQPQHF

V: TRBV3-1/TRBV3-2
J: TRBJ1-5
length: 15
D: NA
size: once
DNA: TGTGCCAGCAGCCAAGATTCAGGGAACAATCAGCCCCAGCATTTT
CDR3: CASSQDSGNNQPQHF